A selection of T cell receptor beta chains follows, all from one sample in a study of blood T cell repertoires in COVID-19. Sequencing used immunoSEQ multiplex PCR; TCRdb keeps in-frame clones, though not all of them. The sample has about 330,000 clones, around 89% seen once. The sample consisted of peripheral blood. The source is a woman aged 45-60 years with active or convalescent COVID-19. Both conserved end residues are part of each CDR3. The D gene is left open where the match is weak. Not every row has a clone size; where given, it reads once, few, many or a size class.

>NA|TRBJ1-3|NA|13|TRBV7-2
TGTGCCAGCAGCTTGCCAGTGAGGGACACCATATATTTT
CASSLPVRDTIYF
>NA|TRBJ1-1|NA|14|TRBV18
TGTGCCAGCTCACCACAGGGCGGGTTCACTGAAGCTTTCTTT
CASSPQGGFTEAFF
>many|TRBJ1-1|NA|14|TRBV6-5
TGTGCCAGCAAAACGGGTGGGGGAGGCACTGAAGCTTTCTTT
CASKTGGGGTEAFF
>NA|TRBJ2-1|TRBD1|15|TRBV18
TGTGCCAGCTCACGTACGACAGGGGGCTCGGATGAGCAGTTCTTC
CASSRTTGGSDEQFF
>few|TRBJ2-3|TRBD1|14|TRBV4-2
TGTGCCAGCAGCCCCGGGACAGGGGTGGATACGCAGTATTTT
CASSPGTGVDTQYF
>once|TRBJ2-7|TRBD1|12|TRBV28
TGTGCCAGCACAAGACAGGGGAACGAGCAGTACTTC
CASTRQGNEQYF
>NA|TRBJ2-7|TRBD1|11|TRBV20-1
TGCAGCCTGGGACAGGGCTACGAGCAGTACTTC
CSLGQGYEQYF
>NA|TRBJ1-5|NA|14|TRBV5-1
TGCGCCAGCAGCTTGGGACAGCTCAATCAGCCCCAGCATTTT
CASSLGQLNQPQHF
>NA|TRBJ2-7|TRBD1|16|TRBV2
TGTGCCAGCAGGACCAACCGGACAGGGCCCGGCTACGAGCAGTACTTC
CASRTNRTGPGYEQYF
>few|TRBJ2-7|NA|16|TRBV21-1
TGTGCCAGCAGCAAAGAGGTTAGGGGACTCTCCTACGAGCAGTACTTC
CASSKEVRGLSYEQYF
>NA|TRBJ2-3|TRBD2|15|TRBV9
TGTGCCAGCAGCGTATGGCTAGCGGCAACAGATACGCAGTATTTT
CASSVWLAATDTQYF
>NA|TRBJ2-1|TRBD2|16|TRBV18
TGTGCCAGCTCCCCAGGACTAGCGGGGGTCGGTTCTGAGCAGTTCTTC
CASSPGLAGVGSEQFF
>NA|TRBJ2-2|NA|15|TRBV27
TGTGCCAGCAGTTTATTGCAGGGGGGCACCGGGGAGCTGTTTTTT
CASSLLQGGTGELFF
>once|TRBJ2-1|TRBD1|15|TRBV5-1
TGCGCCAGCAGCTCCCCGGGACAGGGGATTTATGAGCAGTTCTTC
CASSSPGQGIYEQFF
>NA|TRBJ1-5|NA|15|TRBV28
TGTGCCAGCAGCAATGTTGGAGGGGCTTTTCAGCCCCAGCATTTT
CASSNVGGAFQPQHF
>NA|TRBJ1-2|TRBD1|13|TRBV30
TGTGCCTGGAGTAGGGGGGACAGGGAGGGCTACACCTTC
CAWSRGDREGYTF
>NA|TRBJ1-5|NA|14|TRBV7-8
TGTGCCAGCAGCTTTAGCGGTAGCAATCAGCCCCAGCATTTT
CASSFSGSNQPQHF
>NA|TRBJ2-5|TRBD2|13|TRBV3-1/TRBV3-2
TGTGCCAGCAGCCATTACGGGGGGGAGACCCAGTACTTC
CASSHYGGETQYF
>NA|TRBJ1-2|NA|12|TRBV3-1/TRBV3-2
TGTGCCAGCAGCAACAGGGACCATGGCTACACCTTC
CASSNRDHGYTF
>NA|TRBJ1-1|NA|12|TRBV28
TGTGCCAGCAGTCGGGGGTACACTGAAGCTTTCTTT
CASSRGYTEAFF
>NA|TRBJ1-1|NA|13|TRBV7-3
TGTGCCAGCAGCTTAGGGGAGGGACGGCGAGCTTTCTTT
CASSLGEGRRAFF
>NA|TRBJ1-2|NA|15|TRBV9
TGTGCCAGCAGCGTAGTGGCGACAGGATCCTATGGCTACACCTTC
CASSVVATGSYGYTF
>NA|TRBJ1-4|TRBD1|15|TRBV7-2
TGTGCCAGCAGTTTGATACAGGGGGCCGGAGAAAAACTGTTTTTT
CASSLIQGAGEKLFF
>few|TRBJ2-7|NA|14|TRBV4-1
TGCGCCAGCAGCCAAGAACTCGACAGGAGCGAGCAGTACTTC
CASSQELDRSEQYF
>NA|TRBJ2-1|NA|16|TRBV19
TGTGCCAGTAGTATCCCCAGGGGAGGGCCCCACAATGAGCAGTTCTTC
CASSIPRGGPHNEQFF
>NA|TRBJ1-6|TRBD1|15|TRBV6-6
TGTGCCAGCAGTTCAGGGGGCGGCTATAATTCACCCCTCCACTTT
CASSSGGGYNSPLHF
>NA|TRBJ1-4|NA|15|TRBV5-4
TGTGCCAGCAGCGCGAGAGCTGCAACTAATGAAAAACTGTTTTTT
CASSARAATNEKLFF
>NA|TRBJ2-1|TRBD2|15|TRBV7-2
TGTGCCAGCAGCTTAGGTAGCGGGGGAGGCAATGAGCAGTTCTTC
CASSLGSGGGNEQFF
>NA|TRBJ1-2|NA|13|TRBV2
TGTGCCAGCAGTGAGGACAGCAGACATGGCTACACCTTC
CASSEDSRHGYTF
>NA|TRBJ1-1|NA|13|TRBV14
TGTGCCAGCAGCCAAGATAGGAACACTGAAGCTTTCTTT
CASSQDRNTEAFF
>NA|TRBJ2-7|NA|15|TRBV21-1
TGTGCCAGCAGCAAAACGTACAGGAGCAGGACCGCCCGGTACTTC
CASSKTYRSRTARYF
>NA|TRBJ1-2|NA|13|TRBV12-3/TRBV12-4
TGTGCCAGCAGTTTAGACAGGGTGTCTGGCTACACCTTC
CASSLDRVSGYTF
>NA|TRBJ1-2|NA|13|TRBV19
TGTGCCAGTAGTGGTGGACAGCGCAATGGCTACACCTTC
CASSGGQRNGYTF
>NA|TRBJ2-1|NA|13|TRBV7-3
TGTGCCAGCAGCCCTGGGAGGACTATGGGGAAGTTCTTC
CASSPGRTMGKFF
>NA|TRBJ1-5|NA|16|TRBV9
TGTGCCAGCAGCCATCTACAGGGTAGTAGGGATCAGCCCCAGCATTTT
CASSHLQGSRDQPQHF
>NA|TRBJ2-1|NA|14|TRBV24-1
TGTGCCACCAGTGATTTCAGGGATCCCAATGAGCAGTTCTTC
CATSDFRDPNEQFF
>NA|TRBJ1-2|NA|19|TRBV7-6
TGTGCCAGCAGCCGATTAATATCCCTCCTATCACTTTTAAACTATGGCTACACCTTC
CASSRLISLLSLLNYGYTF
>NA|TRBJ2-7|NA|16|TRBV4-3
TGCGCCAGCAGTCGGACTCGTGGATTAGACTCCTACGAGCAGTACTTC
CASSRTRGLDSYEQYF
>NA|TRBJ1-6|NA|14|TRBV6-5
TGTGCCAGCAGCCGGACAAACAGGGATTCACCCCTCCACTTT
CASSRTNRDSPLHF
>NA|TRBJ1-1|TRBD1|16|TRBV6-6
TGTGCCAGCAGTTACACTGGGGGACAGCGGAGGACTGAAGCTTTCTTT
CASSYTGGQRRTEAFF
>NA|TRBJ2-7|NA|16|TRBV15
TGTGCCACCAGCAGGTACCAAACAGGACACTCCTACGAGCAGTACTTC
CATSRYQTGHSYEQYF
>NA|TRBJ1-4|NA|13|TRBV30
TGTGCCTGGAGGCGCAGGGTCGGTGAAAAACTGTTTTTT
CAWRRRVGEKLFF
>NA|TRBJ1-2|NA|13|TRBV12-3/TRBV12-4
TGTGCCAGCAGTTTATCCCCGAACTATGGCTACACCTTC
CASSLSPNYGYTF
>NA|TRBJ1-5|TRBD1|16|TRBV28
TGTGCCAGCAGCAACGTGGACAGGGGATACTATCAGCCCCAGCATTTT
CASSNVDRGYYQPQHF
>NA|TRBJ1-1|NA|12|TRBV7-2
TGTGCCAGCAGCTTTCAGGGCGCTGAAGCTTTCTTT
CASSFQGAEAFF